This T cell receptor beta chain originates from a study of T cells after yellow fever vaccination. In the case of this clonotype: Its antigen is still unknown.

V shed 3 bases and J shed 1 base, with 13 bases lying between them. The CDR3 consists of 16 residues. In germline, CDR1 is SGHTA, CDR2 FQGNSA. A process of 5'RACE template switching, which added a universal primer site and UMIs, was used to make TCR cDNA. Each CDR3 protein is one row after TCRdb ran MiXCR on the 5' RACE reads. This sample has some 340,000 distinct CDR3 sequences; approximately 12% occur once, and the top ten carry 3.3%. Study results and caveats: Clonotypes shared by both compartments, CD4 and CD8, made up a small share. At around 95% for CD4 and about 88% for CD8, most primary-vaccination clones showed up again after the booster.

This chain connects TRBV7-2 to TRBJ2-1, with D perhaps matching TRBD1 (6 bases). The receptor was derived from a man in his late teens or twenties who received the YFV17D yellow fever vaccine. The starting material was CD4+ T cells sorted from PBMCs, obtained 45 days after the yellow fever booster vaccination. The CDR3 loop is CASSFADRRSYNEQFF. The CDR3 DNA reads TGTGCCAGCAGCTTCGCCGACAGGCGATCCTACAATGAGCAGTTCTTC.